This T cell receptor (beta chain) was observed in a study of blood T cell repertoires in COVID-19. Study-wide context: Samples of COVID-19 (acute and convalescent) were obtained from the United States, Italy and Spain. PBMCs, B-cell-depleted T cells, or T cells provided the cDNA or gDNA that made up the material.

In the original processing: Nucleated cell counts were estimated from reference gene primer amplification. Profiled with immunoSEQ multiplex PCR; TCRdb holds only in-frame clones, not every one. From that table come the V and J calls and clone size; the DNA was used to work out D and trimming. This table has 90,000 or so clones, under 90% appearing once. The Seattle patients, enrolled during active infection, were followed longitudinally. Germline CDR1 reads ENHRY; CDR2 reads SYGVKD. This CDR3 is built from 14 residues. After removal of 5 bases from V and 1 base from J, the junction contained 3 bases not matched to a gene.

Material for sequencing was peripheral blood. This chain joins TRBV10-3 and TRBJ1-1; 8 bases agree with TRBD1. The receptor's source is a man between 60 and 75 years old with COVID-19, enrolled during active disease. CDR3 bases: TGTGCCATCAGTCAAGACAGGGGGAACACTGAAGCTTTCTTT. This sequence encodes CAISQDRGNTEAFF.